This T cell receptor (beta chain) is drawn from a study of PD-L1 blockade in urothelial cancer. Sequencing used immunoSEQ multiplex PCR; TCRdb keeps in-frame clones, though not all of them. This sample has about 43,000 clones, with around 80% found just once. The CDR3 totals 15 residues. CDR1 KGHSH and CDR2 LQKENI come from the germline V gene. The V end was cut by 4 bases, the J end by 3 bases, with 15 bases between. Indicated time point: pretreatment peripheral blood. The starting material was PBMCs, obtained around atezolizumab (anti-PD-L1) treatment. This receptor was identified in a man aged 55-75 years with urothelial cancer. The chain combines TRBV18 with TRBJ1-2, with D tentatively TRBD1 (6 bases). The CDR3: CASSHEGGVDYGYTF. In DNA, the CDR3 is TGTGCCAGCTCACACGAAGGGGGAGTCGACTATGGCTACACCTTC.